This TCR beta chain was documented in a study of blood T cell repertoires in COVID-19. As for the study in general: The samples span acute and convalescent COVID-19 from the United States, Italy and Spain. PBMCs, B-cell-depleted T cells, or T cells provided the cDNA or gDNA that made up the material.

Sequencing used immunoSEQ multiplex PCR; TCRdb keeps in-frame clones, though not all of them. The sample yields roughly 87,000 clones, about 85% seen once. Seattle patients were enrolled while actively infected and followed longitudinally. V lost 2 bases to trimming and J lost 8 bases, with 7 bases between them. CDR1 is SGHTA and CDR2 is FQGTGA in the germline V gene. The CDR3 loop spans 12 amino acids. The chain carries TRBV7-3 and TRBJ2-1; tentative D call: TRBD1 (5 bases). The sample was peripheral blood. The clonotype originates from an elderly woman with COVID-19, enrolled during active disease. The CDR3 spells CASSLQGHEQFF. In DNA form, the CDR3 reads TGTGCCAGCAGCTTACAGGGCCATGAGCAGTTCTTC.